A single TCR beta chain is shown here with its context. In the original analysis: Amplification of reference gene primers provided the estimated nucleated cell counts. Sequencing used immunoSEQ multiplex PCR; TCRdb keeps in-frame clones, though not all of them. V and J calls plus clone size are reproduced from that table; the DNA served to infer D and trimming. Of under 200,000 clones in the sample, roughly four fifths were seen once. CDR3 length equals 14 residues. CDR1 and CDR2 from the germline V gene are SGHTA and FQGNSA. Losses at the gene ends were 1 base for V and 2 bases for J; bases not matched to a gene: 1. This sample was taken from a study of blood T cell repertoires in COVID-19. Across the whole study: Sites in the United States, Italy and Spain provided acute and convalescent COVID-19 samples.

Sequences were obtained from peripheral blood. The chain is built from TRBV7-2 and TRBJ2-7; 8 nucleotides align to TRBD2. This TCR was recovered from a man in his sixties or seventies with active or convalescent COVID-19. This CDR3 is CASSLGAGAYEQYF. The CDR3 DNA reads as TGTGCCAGCAGCTTAGGAGCGGGAGCCTACGAGCAGTACTTC.